The 22 T cell receptor beta chains below were found in one sample sequenced in a study of Ad26.COV2.S vaccination and SARS-CoV-2 variants. Using immunoSEQ multiplex PCR, the repertoire was profiled, and TCRdb retains in-frame clones only, with some absent. The sample lists hundreds of thousands of clones, roughly 84% occurring once. The treatment was: around 19 received Ad26.COV2.S at low or high dose, single or two shots; about 5 received placebo; per-sample allocation not given. Samples analyzed were those drawn on day 63 after the first vaccine or placebo injection. Specimen: peripheral blood, collected in a trial of Ad26.COV2.S vaccine versus placebo. Receptors originate from a person between 18 and 65 years old who received the Ad26.COV2.S COVID-19 vaccine or a placebo.

The count of this clone is one. The gene calls are TRBV3-1 (or the pseudogene TRBV3-2) and TRBJ2-7, with D possibly being TRBD2 (6 bases). V lost 4 bases, J lost 1 base, and 17 bases lay in between. CDR1 LGHDT and CDR2 YNNKEL come from the germline V gene (reference sequence). This CDR3 is built from 16 residues. CDR3 amino acids: CASSRAGTGGSYEQYF. The CDR3 DNA reads as TGTGCCAGCAGCCGTGCGGGGACCGGAGGGTCCTACGAGCAGTACTTC.

There are a few counts of this clone. This chain uses TRBV30 with TRBJ2-2, with a possible D match to TRBD2 (5 bases). Germline assignment: CDR1 GTSNPN and CDR2 SVGIG (reference sequence). The CDR3 totals 15 residues. The germline V and J ends were trimmed by 0 bases and 5 bases, with 13 bases remaining between them. The CDR3 nucleotides are TGTGCCTGGAGTGTAGGATCGACGGGGACCGGGGAGCTGTTTTTT. Protein: CAWSVGSTGTGELFF.

The J gene is TRBJ1-5, the V gene TRBV20-1; D is perhaps TRBD1 (5 bases). Trimming took 3 bases from V and 7 from J, leaving 22 bases between them. Germline values: CDR1 DFQATT, CDR2 SNEGSKA (reference sequence). The CDR3 is made up of 16 amino acids. The CDR3 sequence: CSASGPPQGRSQPQHF. The CDR3 bases are TGCAGTGCTAGTGGGCCCCCCCAGGGAAGGAGCCAGCCCCAGCATTTT.

The chain recombines TRBV11-3 with TRBJ2-2; possibly TRBD1 or TRBD2 for D (5 bases each). Germline assignment: CDR1 SGHNT and CDR2 YENEEA. The CDR3 runs to 14 residues. Trimming cost V 5 bases and J 2 bases, with 9 bases left between them. CDR3 loop: CASSRGRNTGELFF. CDR3 sequence (DNA): TGTGCCAGCAGCCGGGGACGAAACACCGGGGAGCTGTTTTTT.

This clone was detected only a few times. The V and J genes are TRBV5-6 and TRBJ1-1; D unclear. The CDR3 has 13 amino acids. Germline V CDR1 and CDR2: SGHDT, YYEEEE. Trimming cost V 3 bases and J 0 bases, with 6 bases left between them. CDR3 protein: CASSSDLNTEAFF. Written as DNA, the CDR3 is TGTGCCAGCAGCTCCGACCTGAACACTGAAGCTTTCTTT.

The chain carries TRBV5-1 and TRBJ2-3, with D tentatively TRBD1 or TRBD2 (5 bases each). The CDR3 length is 14 residues. Trimming stripped 7 bases from V and 1 base from J, with 13 bases between. Per the germline V gene, CDR1 is SGHRS and CDR2 is YFSETQ. The CDR3 protein is CASGGTSGTDTQYF. The CDR3 coding sequence is TGCGCCAGCGGGGGTACTTCGGGCACAGATACGCAGTATTTT.

V is TRBV3-1 (or the pseudogene TRBV3-2) and J is TRBJ1-6, with 8 bases aligning to TRBD1. The germline V gene encodes CDR1 LGHDT and CDR2 YNNKEL (reference sequence). The CDR3 runs 15 residues. V was clipped by 4 bases and J by 7 bases; unmatched bases: 6. CDR3 amino acids: CASSRGQESNSPLHF. CDR3 coding DNA: TGTGCCAGCAGCCGGGGACAGGAATCAAATTCACCCCTCCACTTT.

Details on this clone: One end of the junction is discordant with germline, which a read error may explain. V and J are TRBV7-7 and TRBJ1-3; possible D gene TRBD1, 6 bases. This CDR3 comprises 15 residues. The germline CDR1 and CDR2 sequences are SSHAT and FNYEAQ (reference sequence). The CDR3 here is CASSLSQGTGNTIYF. CDR3 bases: TGTGCTAGCAGCTTAAGCCAGGGGACTGGAAACACCATATATTTT.

The V call is TRBV6-5, the J call TRBJ1-3; possible D gene TRBD1, 5 bases. The CDR3 totals 15 residues. CDR1 and CDR2 from the germline V gene are MNHEY and SVGAGI. Trimming removed 4 bases at V and 1 base at J, with 11 bases between. CDR3 sequence (DNA): TGTGCCAGCAGTTCCATGGGGACGTCTGGAAACACCATATATTTT. It is translated as CASSSMGTSGNTIYF.

The chain links TRBV19 to TRBJ2-4, with D unclear. Germline V gene data show CDR1 as LNHDA and CDR2 as SQIVND (reference sequence). CDR3 length equals 14 residues. Trimming shortened V by 5 bases and J by 2 bases, and 10 bases separated the two germline ends. Here the CDR3 DNA reads TGTGCCAGTAGTTCCGGCTTGACCAAAAACATTCAGTACTTC. This gives the protein CASSSGLTKNIQYF.

V is TRBV18 and J is TRBJ2-7; 8 nucleotides align to TRBD2. This CDR3 region has 15 residues. Trimming removed 2 bases from V and 0 bases from J; junction bases left unmatched: 3. In germline, CDR1 is KGHSH, CDR2 LQKENI. The CDR3 region has the DNA TGTGCCAGCTCACCATCGGGGGGGTACTCCTACGAGCAGTACTTC. Translation: CASSPSGGYSYEQYF.

The chain employs TRBV3-1 (or the pseudogene TRBV3-2) and TRBJ1-5; D is possibly TRBD1 (5 bases). Trimming left V 0 bases short and J 2 bases short, with 8 bases between. CDR1 is LGHDT, CDR2 YNNKEL, per germline (reference sequence). There are 15 residues in the CDR3. The chain's CDR3 is CASSQDLGGNQPQHF. CDR3 DNA sequence: TGTGCCAGCAGCCAAGATCTAGGGGGCAATCAGCCCCAGCATTTT.

The sample holds a few counts of this clone. The rearrangement joins TRBV3-1 (or the pseudogene TRBV3-2) to TRBJ1-5, with TRBD1 matching over 11 bases. The V gene's germline CDR1 is LGHDT and CDR2 YNNKEL (reference sequence). CDR3 length equals 20 residues. V dropped 1 base and J dropped 0; count of bases not matched to a gene: 11. In DNA, the CDR3 is TGTGCCAGCAGCCAAGTTAATGCGGACAGGGGGCCGTATAGCAATCAGCCCCAGCATTTT. The encoded protein is CASSQVNADRGPYSNQPQHF.

Of note for this clone: In the same sample, other DNA sequences code for this CDR3. The V and J genes are TRBV18 and TRBJ1-1; TRBD1 agrees at 7 bases. With V trimmed by 6 bases and J by 1 base, 5 bases remained unmatched. The germline gives CDR1 KGHSH, CDR2 LQKENI. This CDR3 comprises 14 residues. As DNA, the CDR3 is TGTGCCAGCTCTCCGGGACAGTCGAACACTGAAGCTTTCTTT. This gives the protein CASSPGQSNTEAFF.

The chain employs TRBV2 and TRBJ2-7, with 8 bases lining up with TRBD1. The V gene's germline CDR1 is SNHLY and CDR2 FYNNEI. V dropped 2 bases and J dropped 2; count of bases not matched to a gene: 5. CDR3 length equals 15 residues. This CDR3 reads CASSETGRGPYEQYF. The DNA of the CDR3 is TGTGCCAGCAGTGAAACAGGCAGGGGGCCCTACGAGCAGTACTTC.

The chain employs TRBV27 and TRBJ1-1; D not certain. The germline V gene encodes CDR1 MNHEY and CDR2 SMNVEV (reference sequence). The V end lost 7 bases, the J end lost 0 bases, and 9 bases lay between the germline ends. This CDR3 is built from 13 residues. CDR3 region: CASTDTVNTEAFF. The DNA for the CDR3 is TGTGCCAGCACCGACACAGTGAACACTGAAGCTTTCTTT.

The J gene is TRBJ1-4, the V gene TRBV7-6, with TRBD1 as a possible D gene (6 bases). Looked up from germline, CDR1 is SGHVS and CDR2 is FNYEAQ. This CDR3 region has 15 residues. The V gene lost 5 bases and the J gene lost 7 bases, with 17 bases spanning the gap. In DNA form, the CDR3 reads TGTGCCAGCAGCAAAGAACAGGGTTTCTCTGAAAAACTGTTTTTT. It codes for CASSKEQGFSEKLFF.

This clone has a single count. J is TRBJ1-1 and V is TRBV25-1; tentatively, D is TRBD1 (5 bases). This CDR3 spans 14 amino acids. CDR1 and CDR2 (germline): MGHDK, SYGVNS. V lost 5 bases and J 1 base, leaving 11 bases between the germline ends. This CDR3 reads CASSLQGRNTEAFF. In DNA, the CDR3 is TGTGCCAGCAGTCTGCAGGGAAGGAACACTGAAGCTTTCTTT. Variable domain in full (rest from reference TRBV25-1 and TRBJ1-1): EADIYQTPRYLVIGTGKKITLECSQTMGHDKMYWYQQDPGMELHLIHYSYGVNSTEKGDLSSESTVSRIRTEHFPLTLESARPSHTSQYLCASSLQGRNTEAFFGQGTRLTVV.

As regards this clone: Other DNA sequences of this sample code for an identical CDR3. The V call is TRBV12-3 or TRBV12-4, the J call TRBJ1-5; the D gene is possibly TRBD1 (6 bases). V was clipped by 5 bases and J by 9 bases, with 8 bases between them. The CDR3 has 11 amino acids. CDR3 DNA: TGTGCCAGCAGTCAAGGGGGGCCCCAGCATTTT. Its translation is CASSQGGPQHF.

The rearrangement uses TRBV19 and TRBJ2-7; 8 bases align to TRBD1. There are 14 residues in the CDR3. The germline gives CDR1 LNHDA, CDR2 SQIVND (reference sequence). V was pared by 6 bases and J by 2 bases, with 6 bases of the junction left unmatched. The DNA for the CDR3 is TGTGCCAGTAGGCCGGGACAGGCACCCTACGAGCAGTACTTC. Translated: CASRPGQAPYEQYF.

The rearrangement uses TRBV5-5 and TRBJ1-1; D is ambiguous. V shed 1 base and J shed 5 bases, with 3 bases lying between them. The germline CDR1 and CDR2 sequences are SGHKS and YYEKEE (reference sequence). The CDR3 has 11 residues. The DNA of the CDR3 is TGTGCCAGCAGCTTGATTACTGAAGCTTTCTTT. Protein sequence: CASSLITEAFF.

The chain links TRBV9 to TRBJ2-7; 9 bases are shared with TRBD1. V was clipped by 1 base and J by 3 bases; unmatched bases: 5. Germline lookup yields CDR1 SGDLS and CDR2 YYNGEE. The CDR3 has 15 residues. CDR3 sequence reads: CASSVQPGQGYEQYF. The CDR3 DNA sequence: TGTGCCAGCAGCGTACAACCGGGACAGGGCTACGAGCAGTACTTC.